This is a list of T cell receptor beta chains from one sample in a study of cytomegalovirus exposure and HLA in healthy donors. This table comes from immunoSEQ multiplex PCR, and its TCRdb copy is limited to in-frame clones, with some not included. The sample has roughly 90,000 clones, over 65% seen once; the top ten hold 20% to 25%. The sequenced sample was PBMCs. These receptors were obtained from a man in his thirties or forties in good health and CMV-seropositive. Each CDR3 is given with its conserved first and last residue. Each record gives: V gene, clone size, D gene, J gene, CDR3 DNA, CDR3 protein. D genes are given only for firm matches. The size field is filled for only some rows; it gives once, few, many or a size class.

v_gene: TRBV6-5
abundance: -
d_gene: -
j_gene: TRBJ1-5
CDR3nt: TGTGCCAGCAGTTACTCGGGGAGGGGTACTCAGCCCCAGCATTTT
CDR3aa: CASSYSGRGTQPQHF

v_gene: TRBV6-5
abundance: -
d_gene: TRBD2
j_gene: TRBJ2-1
CDR3nt: TGTGCCAGCAGTCGGGGGGTAAATGAGCAGTTCTTC
CDR3aa: CASSRGVNEQFF

v_gene: TRBV2
abundance: -
d_gene: -
j_gene: TRBJ2-5
CDR3nt: TGTGCCAGCAGTGAGCCGAACAGGGACCAAGAGACCCAGTACTTC
CDR3aa: CASSEPNRDQETQYF

v_gene: TRBV7-3
abundance: -
d_gene: TRBD1
j_gene: TRBJ2-2
CDR3nt: TGTGCCAGCAGCTTCACAGGGGGCAACACCGGGGAGCTGTTTTTT
CDR3aa: CASSFTGGNTGELFF

v_gene: TRBV4-1
abundance: few
d_gene: -
j_gene: TRBJ2-4
CDR3nt: TGCGCCAGCAGCCAAGATGGAGGGATCAAAAACATTCAGTACTTC
CDR3aa: CASSQDGGIKNIQYF

v_gene: TRBV30
abundance: -
d_gene: -
j_gene: TRBJ2-2
CDR3nt: TGTGCCTGTGGAGTTAGGACGAACACCGGGGAGCTGTTTTTT
CDR3aa: CACGVRTNTGELFF

v_gene: TRBV5-1
abundance: -
d_gene: -
j_gene: TRBJ2-3
CDR3nt: TGCGCCAGCAGCGCCCCCCCTGTCACTAGCACAGATACGCAGTATTTT
CDR3aa: CASSAPPVTSTDTQYF

v_gene: TRBV5-8
abundance: -
d_gene: -
j_gene: TRBJ1-1
CDR3nt: TGTGCCAGCAGCGTAGGCGTAGCGAACACTGAAGCTTTCTTT
CDR3aa: CASSVGVANTEAFF

v_gene: TRBV19
abundance: few
d_gene: TRBD2
j_gene: TRBJ2-3
CDR3nt: TGTGCCAGTAGCGTCACTAGCGACGGGGGCACAGATACGCAGTATTTT
CDR3aa: CASSVTSDGGTDTQYF

v_gene: TRBV7-3
abundance: -
d_gene: -
j_gene: TRBJ2-3
CDR3nt: TGTGCCAGCAGCTTGGGTAGCGGACCCAAAGATACGCAGTATTTT
CDR3aa: CASSLGSGPKDTQYF

v_gene: TRBV28
abundance: -
d_gene: TRBD2
j_gene: TRBJ2-1
CDR3nt: TGTGCCAGCAGTCCCTCGACTAGCGCGAGGCGCCAGCAGTTCTTC
CDR3aa: CASSPSTSARRQQFF

v_gene: TRBV18
abundance: -
d_gene: -
j_gene: TRBJ1-1
CDR3nt: TGTGCCAGCTCACCTTCTTCCGGGACTGAAGCTTTCTTT
CDR3aa: CASSPSSGTEAFF

v_gene: TRBV7-2
abundance: -
d_gene: TRBD2
j_gene: TRBJ2-5
CDR3nt: TGTGCCAGCAGCCCGGGGGGAGGCCAAGAGACCCAGTACTTC
CDR3aa: CASSPGGGQETQYF

v_gene: TRBV28
abundance: once
d_gene: TRBD1
j_gene: TRBJ1-2
CDR3nt: TGTGCCAGCAGGATTACAGGGGTTGAGTATGGCTACACCTTC
CDR3aa: CASRITGVEYGYTF

v_gene: TRBV2
abundance: -
d_gene: -
j_gene: TRBJ1-3
CDR3nt: TGTGCCAGCAGTGGGGACACCTCTGGAAACACCATATATTTT
CDR3aa: CASSGDTSGNTIYF

v_gene: TRBV30
abundance: once
d_gene: -
j_gene: TRBJ2-5
CDR3nt: TGTGCCTGGGACAGGGACTTTGTTGCTGTTCAAGAGACCCAGTACTTC
CDR3aa: CAWDRDFVAVQETQYF

v_gene: TRBV28
abundance: -
d_gene: TRBD2
j_gene: TRBJ2-2
CDR3nt: TGTGCCAGCAGTTTTTGGGGGACTAGAGACACCGGGGAGCTGTTTTTT
CDR3aa: CASSFWGTRDTGELFF

v_gene: TRBV2
abundance: -
d_gene: TRBD2
j_gene: TRBJ2-1
CDR3nt: TGTGCCGGGGGGGGACCCCAAGGGTACAATGAGCAGTTCTTC
CDR3aa: CAGGGPQGYNEQFF

v_gene: TRBV19
abundance: -
d_gene: TRBD2
j_gene: TRBJ2-5
CDR3nt: TGTGCCAGTAGGACTAGCGGGAGAGAGACCCAGTACTTC
CDR3aa: CASRTSGRETQYF

v_gene: TRBV7-6
abundance: -
d_gene: -
j_gene: TRBJ2-7
CDR3nt: TGTGCCAGCAGCTTAGATGTGAGGGAATCCCTCTCCTACGAGCAGTACTTC
CDR3aa: CASSLDVRESLSYEQYF

v_gene: TRBV9
abundance: -
d_gene: TRBD2
j_gene: TRBJ2-5
CDR3nt: TGTGCCAGCAGCGTAGGGACTAGCGGGGGGGGAGGGGTACAAGAGACCCAGTACTTC
CDR3aa: CASSVGTSGGGGVQETQYF

v_gene: TRBV5-1
abundance: -
d_gene: -
j_gene: TRBJ2-3
CDR3nt: TGCGCCAGCAGCTTTGTGAGCGGTCCAGATACGCAGTATTTT
CDR3aa: CASSFVSGPDTQYF

v_gene: TRBV6-5
abundance: -
d_gene: -
j_gene: TRBJ1-1
CDR3nt: TGTGCCAGCAGTTATAGGGGGGGCTTGACTGAAGCTTTCTTT
CDR3aa: CASSYRGGLTEAFF

v_gene: TRBV15
abundance: -
d_gene: TRBD2
j_gene: TRBJ2-7
CDR3nt: TGTGCCACCAGCAGAGAAGGGGGCGGGGGGGCAGGGGAGCAGTACTTC
CDR3aa: CATSREGGGGAGEQYF

v_gene: TRBV7-9
abundance: -
d_gene: -
j_gene: TRBJ2-3
CDR3nt: TGTGCCAGCAGCGGGGGGGCTAGCTTGCGGACCACAGATACGCAGTATTTT
CDR3aa: CASSGGASLRTTDTQYF

v_gene: TRBV5-6
abundance: -
d_gene: -
j_gene: TRBJ2-7
CDR3nt: TGTGCCAGCAGCTTGACCCCCAGCGGCGCTACCTACGAGCAGTACTTC
CDR3aa: CASSLTPSGATYEQYF

v_gene: TRBV29-1
abundance: -
d_gene: -
j_gene: TRBJ1-1
CDR3nt: TGCAGCGTTGAAGGGACAGATTCGAACACTGAAGCTTTCTTT
CDR3aa: CSVEGTDSNTEAFF

v_gene: TRBV7-7
abundance: -
d_gene: -
j_gene: TRBJ2-1
CDR3nt: TGTGCCAGCAGCCAGATCAGAGGGAATGAGCAGTTCTTC
CDR3aa: CASSQIRGNEQFF

v_gene: TRBV7-9
abundance: -
d_gene: -
j_gene: TRBJ1-1
CDR3nt: TGTGCCAGCAGCTTAGGCACAGGCCGGAACACTGAAGCTTTCTTT
CDR3aa: CASSLGTGRNTEAFF

v_gene: TRBV2
abundance: -
d_gene: TRBD1
j_gene: TRBJ2-7
CDR3nt: TGTGCCAGGGGACAGGGATACGAGCAGTACTTC
CDR3aa: CARGQGYEQYF

v_gene: TRBV10-3
abundance: -
d_gene: -
j_gene: TRBJ1-2
CDR3nt: TGTGCCAGCCTGTACAGGGACGAGATTAACTATGGCTACACCTTC
CDR3aa: CASLYRDEINYGYTF

v_gene: TRBV6-5
abundance: -
d_gene: -
j_gene: TRBJ1-5
CDR3nt: TGTGCCAGCAGTTTACAGGGTTATAGCAATCAGCCCCAGCATTTT
CDR3aa: CASSLQGYSNQPQHF

v_gene: TRBV7-2
abundance: -
d_gene: -
j_gene: TRBJ1-1
CDR3nt: TGTGCCAGCAGGCCAGATTTCATGAACACTGAAGCTTTCTTT
CDR3aa: CASRPDFMNTEAFF

v_gene: TRBV6-5
abundance: once
d_gene: -
j_gene: TRBJ2-7
CDR3nt: TGTGCCAGCAGTGACAGCCTTGGTCACGAGCAGTACTTC
CDR3aa: CASSDSLGHEQYF

v_gene: TRBV28
abundance: -
d_gene: TRBD2
j_gene: TRBJ2-7
CDR3nt: TGTGCCAGCAGCGGGACTAGCGGGCCCTCCAGGAGCTCCTACGAGCAGTACTTC
CDR3aa: CASSGTSGPSRSSYEQYF

v_gene: TRBV6-5
abundance: -
d_gene: TRBD1
j_gene: TRBJ1-3
CDR3nt: TGTGCCAGCATCGAGACAGGGGGACCTGGAAACACCATATATTTT
CDR3aa: CASIETGGPGNTIYF

v_gene: TRBV5-1
abundance: few
d_gene: -
j_gene: TRBJ1-1
CDR3nt: TGCGCCAGCAGTGTATCAGGGGACACTGAAGCTTTCTTT
CDR3aa: CASSVSGDTEAFF

v_gene: TRBV5-4
abundance: few
d_gene: -
j_gene: TRBJ1-1
CDR3nt: TGTGCCAGCAGCTTGACTCTAGGGGAAACTGAAGCTTTCTTT
CDR3aa: CASSLTLGETEAFF

v_gene: TRBV6-1
abundance: -
d_gene: TRBD2
j_gene: TRBJ2-5
CDR3nt: TGTGCCAGCAGTGAACTAGCGGGAGGGCCAGAGACCCAGTACTTC
CDR3aa: CASSELAGGPETQYF

v_gene: TRBV4-3
abundance: few
d_gene: TRBD2
j_gene: TRBJ2-1
CDR3nt: TGCGCCAGCAGCCAAGAGCGGGAGCCCTACAATGAGCAGTTCTTC
CDR3aa: CASSQEREPYNEQFF